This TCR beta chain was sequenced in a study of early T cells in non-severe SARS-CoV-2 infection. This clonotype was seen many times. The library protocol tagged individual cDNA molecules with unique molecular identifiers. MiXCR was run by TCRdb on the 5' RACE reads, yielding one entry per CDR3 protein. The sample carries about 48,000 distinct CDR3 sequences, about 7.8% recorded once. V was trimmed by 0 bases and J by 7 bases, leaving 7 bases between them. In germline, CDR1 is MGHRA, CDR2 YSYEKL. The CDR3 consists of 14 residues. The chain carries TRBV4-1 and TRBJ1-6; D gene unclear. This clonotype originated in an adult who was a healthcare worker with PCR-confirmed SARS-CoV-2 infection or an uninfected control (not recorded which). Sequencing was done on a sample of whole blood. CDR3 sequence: CASSQEGWNSPLHF. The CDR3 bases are TGCGCCAGCAGCCAAGAAGGGTGGAATTCACCCCTCCACTTT.